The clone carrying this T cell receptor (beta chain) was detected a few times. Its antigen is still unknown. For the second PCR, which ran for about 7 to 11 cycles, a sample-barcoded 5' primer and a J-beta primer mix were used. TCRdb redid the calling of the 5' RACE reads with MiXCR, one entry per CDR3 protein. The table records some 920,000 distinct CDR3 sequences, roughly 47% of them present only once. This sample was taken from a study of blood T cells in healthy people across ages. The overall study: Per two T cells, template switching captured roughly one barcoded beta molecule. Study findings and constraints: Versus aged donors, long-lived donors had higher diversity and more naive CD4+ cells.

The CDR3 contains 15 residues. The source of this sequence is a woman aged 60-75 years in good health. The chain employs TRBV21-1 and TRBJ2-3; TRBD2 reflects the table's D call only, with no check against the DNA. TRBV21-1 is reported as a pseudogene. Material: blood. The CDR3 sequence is CASSKVSGIRDTQYF. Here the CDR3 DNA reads TGTGCCAGCAGCAAAGTTAGCGGAATTAGGGATACGCAGTATTTT.